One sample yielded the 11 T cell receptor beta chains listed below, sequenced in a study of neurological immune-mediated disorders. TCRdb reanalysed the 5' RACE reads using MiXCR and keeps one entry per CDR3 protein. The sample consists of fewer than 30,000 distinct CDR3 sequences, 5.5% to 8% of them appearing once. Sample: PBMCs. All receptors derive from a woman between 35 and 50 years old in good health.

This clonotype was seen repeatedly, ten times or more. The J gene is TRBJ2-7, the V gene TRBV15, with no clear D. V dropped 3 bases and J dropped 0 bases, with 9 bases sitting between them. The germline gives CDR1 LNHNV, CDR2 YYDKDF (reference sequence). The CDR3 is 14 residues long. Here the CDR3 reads CATSSPADSYEQYF. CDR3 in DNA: TGTGCCACCAGCAGTCCCGCAGACTCCTACGAGCAGTACTTC. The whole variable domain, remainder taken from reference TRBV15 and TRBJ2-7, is DAMVIQNPRYQVTQFGKPVTLSCSQTLNHNVMYWYQQKSSQAPKLLFHYYDKDFNNEADTPDNFQSRRPNTSFCFLDIRSPGLGDTAMYLCATSSPADSYEQYFGPGTRLTVT.

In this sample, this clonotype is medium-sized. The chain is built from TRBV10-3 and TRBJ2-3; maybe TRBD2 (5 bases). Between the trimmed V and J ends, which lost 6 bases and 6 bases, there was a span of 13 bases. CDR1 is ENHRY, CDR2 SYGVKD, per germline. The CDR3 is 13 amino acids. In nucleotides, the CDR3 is TGTGCCATCAGGGATCTAGCTCCCGATACGCAGTATTTT. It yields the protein CAIRDLAPDTQYF.

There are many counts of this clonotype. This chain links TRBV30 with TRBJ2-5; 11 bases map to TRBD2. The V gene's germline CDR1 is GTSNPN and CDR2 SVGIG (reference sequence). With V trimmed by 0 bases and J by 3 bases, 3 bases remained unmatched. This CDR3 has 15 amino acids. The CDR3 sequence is CAWSVISGREETQYF. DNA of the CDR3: TGTGCCTGGAGTGTTATTAGCGGGAGGGAAGAGACCCAGTACTTC.

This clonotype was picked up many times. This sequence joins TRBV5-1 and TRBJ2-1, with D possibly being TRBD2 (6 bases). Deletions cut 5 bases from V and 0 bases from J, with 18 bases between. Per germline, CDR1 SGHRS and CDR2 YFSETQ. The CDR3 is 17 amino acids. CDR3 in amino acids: CASRSGGAMSSYNEQFF. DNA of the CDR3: TGCGCCAGCAGGAGCGGAGGGGCGATGAGCTCCTACAATGAGCAGTTCTTC.

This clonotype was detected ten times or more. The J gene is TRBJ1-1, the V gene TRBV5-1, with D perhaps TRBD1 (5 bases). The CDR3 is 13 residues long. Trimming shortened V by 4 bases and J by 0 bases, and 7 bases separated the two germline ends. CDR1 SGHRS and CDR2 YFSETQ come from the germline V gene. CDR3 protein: CASSRGVNTEAFF. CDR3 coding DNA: TGCGCCAGCAGCAGGGGAGTGAACACTGAAGCTTTCTTT. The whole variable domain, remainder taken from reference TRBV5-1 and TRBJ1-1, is KAGVTQTPRYLIKTRGQQVTLSCSPISGHRSVSWYQQTPGQGLQFLFEYFSETQRNKGNFPGRFSGRQFSNSRSEMNVSTLELGDSALYLCASSRGVNTEAFFGQGTRLTVV.

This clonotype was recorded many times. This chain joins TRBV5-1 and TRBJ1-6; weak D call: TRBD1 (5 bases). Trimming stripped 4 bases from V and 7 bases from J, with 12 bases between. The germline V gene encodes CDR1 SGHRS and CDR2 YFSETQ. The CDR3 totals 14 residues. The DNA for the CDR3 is TGCGCCAGCAGCGAGGAGGGGTACAATTCACCCCTCCACTTT. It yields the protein CASSEEGYNSPLHF.

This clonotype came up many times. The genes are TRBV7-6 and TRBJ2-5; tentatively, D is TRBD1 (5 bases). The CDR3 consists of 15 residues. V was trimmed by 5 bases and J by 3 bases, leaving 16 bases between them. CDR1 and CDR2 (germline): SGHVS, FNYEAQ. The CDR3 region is CASSPVALREETQYF. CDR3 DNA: TGTGCCAGCAGCCCCGTGGCCCTCAGGGAAGAGACCCAGTACTTC.

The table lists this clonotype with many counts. This CDR3 is CASSLSSGVNEQFF. The CDR3 DNA sequence: TGCGCCAGCAGCTTGTCGTCTGGGGTCAATGAGCAGTTCTTC. The gene calls are TRBV5-1 and TRBJ2-1; unclear D gene. Trimming removed 1 base at V and 6 bases at J, with 11 bases between. Germline V gene lookup returns CDR1 SGHRS and CDR2 YFSETQ. The CDR3 sequence is 14 residues long.

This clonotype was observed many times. The CDR3 protein is CASSLAGAESSYEQYF. CDR3 bases: TGTGCCAGCAGCTTAGCCGGGGCGGAGAGCTCCTACGAGCAGTACTTC. The J gene is TRBJ2-7, the V gene TRBV7-8; D may correspond to TRBD1 or TRBD2 (5 bases each). CDR1 is SGHVS and CDR2 is FQNEAQ in the germline V gene. The CDR3 sequence is 16 residues long. V gave up 0 bases and J gave up 0 bases, with 12 bases separating them.

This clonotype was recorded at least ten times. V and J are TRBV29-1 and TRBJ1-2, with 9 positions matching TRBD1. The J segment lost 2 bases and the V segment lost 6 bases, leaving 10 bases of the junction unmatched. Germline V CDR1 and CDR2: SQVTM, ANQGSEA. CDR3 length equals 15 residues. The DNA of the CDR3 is TGCAGCGTCCCTCGGCGACAGGGGGAAAACTATGGCTACACCTTC. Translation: CSVPRRQGENYGYTF.

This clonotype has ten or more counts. The CDR3 nucleotides read TGCAGTTCACCAGTTGGGCGCTACAATGAGCAGTTCTTC. This sequence encodes CSSPVGRYNEQFF. The V call is TRBV20-1, the J call TRBJ2-1; the D is unclear. This CDR3 spans 13 amino acids. Trimming pared 8 bases from V and 3 bases from J, leaving 14 bases between. Germline V gene sequence: CDR1 DFQATT, CDR2 SNEGSKA (reference sequence).